The source of this TCR beta chain is a study of CD8+ T cells in alopecia areata. Sequencing relied on a cDNA template that was reverse transcribed from extracted RNA. Some clones are missing from TCRdb's copy, which holds only in-frame ones; the method was immunoSEQ multiplex PCR. The sample shows about 140,000 clones, around 83% of them seen only once. Treatment given: oral pan-JAK inhibitor, 5-10 mg twice daily. The germline CDR1 and CDR2 sequences are SEHNR and FQNEAQ (reference sequence). Trimming removed 1 base from V and 1 base from J, with 10 bases in between. The CDR3 has 15 residues. The source is a human donor with alopecia areata. Specimen: CD8+ T cells sorted from blood, collected at week 4, from a patient treated with tofacitinib. The chain uses TRBV7-9 and TRBJ2-5; D might be TRBD1 (6 bases). DNA of the CDR3: TGTGCCAGCAGCTTAGGGGACAACCCCCAAGAGACCCAGTACTTC. It translates to CASSLGDNPQETQYF.